This T cell receptor beta chain was profiled in a study of early T cells in non-severe SARS-CoV-2 infection. Overall study results and limits: Private and CD4 specificities were missed by VDJdb matching, which favored anti-spike CD8 responses.

This clonotype was seen more than once but under ten times. Its antigen remains unknown. CDR3 length: 13 residues. Germline CDR1 MGHDK, CDR2 SYGVNS. The V segment lost 4 bases and the J segment 4 bases; nucleotides outside the gene matches: 3. TCRdb reprocessed the 5' RACE reads with MiXCR, giving one entry per CDR3 protein. The table shows 75,000 or so distinct CDR3 sequences, with around 15% occurring only once. Sample: whole blood. This clonotype was sampled from an adult who was a healthcare worker with PCR-confirmed SARS-CoV-2 infection or an uninfected control (not recorded which). The chain joins TRBV25-1 to TRBJ1-1; TRBD1 agrees at 7 bases. The CDR3 DNA sequence: TGTGCCAGCAGTGTGGGACAGCTCACTGAAGCTTTCTTT. The encoded protein is CASSVGQLTEAFF.